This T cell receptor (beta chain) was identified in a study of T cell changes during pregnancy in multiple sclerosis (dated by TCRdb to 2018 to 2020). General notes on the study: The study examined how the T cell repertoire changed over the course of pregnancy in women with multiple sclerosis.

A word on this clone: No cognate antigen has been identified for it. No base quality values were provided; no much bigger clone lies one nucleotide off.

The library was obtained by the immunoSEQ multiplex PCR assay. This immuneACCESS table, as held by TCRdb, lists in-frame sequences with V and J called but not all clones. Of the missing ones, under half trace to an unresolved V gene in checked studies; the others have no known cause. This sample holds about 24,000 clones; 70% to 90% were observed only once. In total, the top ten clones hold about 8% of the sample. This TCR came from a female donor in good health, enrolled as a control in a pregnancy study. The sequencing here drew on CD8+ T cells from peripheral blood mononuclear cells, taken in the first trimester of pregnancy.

CDR3 loop: CASSRPGTGVTGAQYF. The sequenced DNA is TGTGCCAGCAGCAGGCCCGGTACTGGGGTCACAGGAGCGCAGTATTTT. In this chain, TRBV7-9 is recombined with TRBJ2-3; a tentative D match to TRBD1 spans 5 bases. Measured from the cysteine to the phenylalanine, the CDR3 is 16 residues long. Kept here is only the CDR3 DNA, which spans 48 bases and is read in frame from base 1. V gives up 5 bases and J gives up 10 bases, and the segment between their germline ends measures 25 bases. CDR1 and CDR2, per the germline V gene (reference sequence), are SEHNR and FQNEAQ.